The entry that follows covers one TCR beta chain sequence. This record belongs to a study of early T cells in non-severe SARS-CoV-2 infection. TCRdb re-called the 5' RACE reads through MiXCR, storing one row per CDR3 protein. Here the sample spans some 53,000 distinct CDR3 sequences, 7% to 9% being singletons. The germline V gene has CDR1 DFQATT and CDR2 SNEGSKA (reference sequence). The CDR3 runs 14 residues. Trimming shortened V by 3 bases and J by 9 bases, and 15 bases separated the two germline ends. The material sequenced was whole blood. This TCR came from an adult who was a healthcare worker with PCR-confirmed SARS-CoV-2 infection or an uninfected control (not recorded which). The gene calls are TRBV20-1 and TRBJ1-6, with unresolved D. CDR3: CSARAPDRFSPLHF. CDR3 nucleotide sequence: TGCAGTGCTAGGGCCCCGGACCGGTTTTCACCCCTCCACTTT.